The 10 T cell receptor beta chains presented below share a single source sample, sequenced in a study of T cells in women clearing cervical HPV infection. Repertoires were generated with immunoSEQ multiplex PCR, while TCRdb's copy carries only in-frame clones and drops some. The specimen's table records fewer than 15,000 clones. Source material: blood buffy coat. The receptor set was obtained from a woman between 18 and 70 years old with a cervical HPV16 infection that either progressed to CIN3+ or cleared (not recorded which).

Worth noting for this clone: The read is 3 residues too short to cover the CDR3 end, so that end is filled in from the germline J gene. The gene calls are TRBV15 and TRBJ1-4, with D hard to call. V gave up 6 bases and J gave up 9 bases, with 20 bases separating them. Looked up from germline, CDR1 is LNHNV and CDR2 is YYDKDF (reference sequence). The CDR3 spans 15 residues. CDR3: CATSIPGLPRKKLFF. The CDR3 DNA, read in part, is TGTGCCACCAGTATTCCGGGTCTCCCTAGGAAAAAA.

Note on this clone: The sequenced fragment ends 3 residues before the CDR3 boundary, so the rest is inferred from the germline J gene. The chain employs TRBV7-9 and TRBJ1-1; the D gene is possibly TRBD1 (5 bases). The CDR3 is 13 amino acids. Germline CDR1 and CDR2: SEHNR and FQNEAQ (reference sequence). The CDR3: CASSLIQVRWAFF. CDR3 DNA (partial): TGTGCCAGCAGCTTAATACAGGTCCGTTGG.

On this clone itself: The CDR3 extends 3 residues past the end of the read, so its final part is completed from the germline J gene. Different DNA sequences within this sample yield the same CDR3. V is TRBV7-9 and J is TRBJ2-2; 7 positions match TRBD1. Trimming at V came to 5 bases and at J to 8 bases, leaving 8 bases not matched to a gene. Germline lookup yields CDR1 SEHNR and CDR2 FQNEAQ (reference sequence). This CDR3 region has 14 residues. CDR3 DNA, as far as it was read: TGTGCCAGCAGCCAGGCCAGACAGGGTGGGGAG. Encoded protein: CASSQARQGGE. The whole CDR3 sequence is CASSQARQGGELFF.

About this clone itself: Sequencing ends 3 residues short of the CDR3 end; the germline J gene provides the rest. J is TRBJ1-1 and V is TRBV7-3; 9 positions match TRBD1. The V segment lost 2 bases and the J segment 5 bases; nucleotides outside the gene matches: 6. The CDR3 has 15 amino acids. Germline CDR1 is SGHTA and CDR2 is FQGTGA. Partial CDR3 DNA: TGTGCCAGCAGCTTAGGACAGGGGCTGCGGACTGAA. Its translation: CASSLGQGLRTE. The entire CDR3 reads CASSLGQGLRTEAFF.

Points on this clone: The read terminates 3 residues ahead of where the CDR3 ends, so the germline J gene completes it. This chain uses TRBV19 with TRBJ1-2; weak D call: TRBD1 (5 bases). CDR1 is LNHDA and CDR2 is SQIVND in the germline V gene (reference sequence). This CDR3 spans 12 amino acids. Trimming stripped 11 bases from V and 3 bases from J, with 13 bases between. CDR3 DNA, as far as it was read: TGTGCCTCCAGGCGGGGGGACTATGGC. Its protein product is CASRRGDYG. The full CDR3 reads CASRRGDYGYTF.

To note about this clone: The read ends 3 residues early relative to the CDR3; the germline J gene fills the gap. Other nucleotide sequences in the sample specify the same CDR3. The gene calls are TRBV20-1 and TRBJ2-3, with TRBD1 identical over 8 bases. CDR1 and CDR2 from the germline V gene are DFQATT and SNEGSKA (reference sequence). This CDR3 comprises 16 residues. V dropped 1 base and J dropped 6; count of bases not matched to a gene: 12. The CDR3 is CSARVSRQGAWDTQYF. The sequenced part of the CDR3 DNA is TGCAGTGCTAGAGTGTCTCGGCAGGGGGCTTGGGATACG.

About this clone: The missing CDR3 end, 3 residues past where the read stops, is filled in from the germline J gene. The V call is TRBV19, the J call TRBJ1-2; D remains ambiguous. Per germline, CDR1 LNHDA and CDR2 SQIVND (reference sequence). V was pared by 5 bases and J by 2 bases, with 18 bases between. This CDR3 has 16 amino acids. CDR3 loop: CASSVIHPTQNYGYTF. Incomplete CDR3 DNA: TGTGCCAGTAGTGTCATCCACCCGACACAGAACTATGGC.

Remarks on this clone: The read is 3 residues too short to cover the CDR3 end, so that end is filled in from the germline J gene. The J gene is TRBJ2-3, the V gene TRBV5-4, with 8 bases fitting TRBD2. Germline CDR1 reads SGHNT; CDR2 reads YYREEE (reference sequence). After removal of 5 bases from V and 1 base from J, the junction contained 6 bases not matched to a gene. The CDR3 has 15 residues. CDR3 region: CASRRSGGRTDTQYF. The part of the CDR3 DNA that was read is TGTGCCAGCAGACGAAGCGGGGGTCGCACAGATACG. The variable domain in full, with the rest retrieved from reference TRBV5-4 and TRBJ2-3, is ETGVTQSPTHLIKTRGQQVTLRCSSQSGHNTVSWYQQALGQGPQFIFQYYREEENGRGNFPPRFSGLQFPNYSSELNVNALELDDSALYLCASRRSGGRTDTQYFGPGTRLTVL.

About this clone itself: The sequenced fragment ends 3 residues before the CDR3 boundary, so the rest is inferred from the germline J gene. Other DNA sequences in the same sample also yield this CDR3. The V call is TRBV13, the J call TRBJ1-3; 9 nucleotides line up with TRBD1. Looked up from germline, CDR1 is PRHDT and CDR2 is FYEKMQ (reference sequence). The J segment lost 7 bases and the V segment lost 4 bases, leaving 14 bases of the junction unmatched. This CDR3 contains 17 residues. The part of the CDR3 DNA that was read is TGTGCCAGCAGCTCCTTCTTCGACAGGGGGAGCGGGAACACC. Encoded protein: CASSSFFDRGSGNT. The whole CDR3 region reads CASSSFFDRGSGNTIYF.

Frequency places this clone as medium-sized (0.01 to 0.1%). The missing CDR3 end, 3 residues past where the read stops, is filled in from the germline J gene. The chain employs TRBV7-3 and TRBJ1-6, with unresolved D. The CDR3 spans 13 residues. V dropped 5 bases and J dropped 9 bases, with 11 bases sitting between them. Per the germline V gene, CDR1 is SGHTA and CDR2 is FQGTGA. This CDR3 is CASSPKAGSPLHF. Partial CDR3 DNA: TGTGCCAGCAGCCCCAAGGCGGGTTCACCC.